The 23 T cell receptor beta chains below all came from one sample that was sequenced in a study of blood T cell repertoires in COVID-19. TCRdb's table, derived via immunoSEQ multiplex PCR, lists solely in-frame clones and lacks some. This sample carries roughly 220,000 clones, about 81% of them seen once, and the ten largest clones take 8% to 9%. Specimen: peripheral blood. The origin of the receptors is a woman aged 80 or over with COVID-19, enrolled during active disease.

This clone was picked up one time. V is TRBV7-2 and J is TRBJ2-3, with D possibly being TRBD2 (5 bases). The V end lost 4 bases, the J end lost 0 bases, and 11 bases lay between the germline ends. CDR1 is SGHTA and CDR2 is FQGNSA in the germline V gene. CDR3 length: 15 amino acids. The chain's CDR3 is CASSSRVLSTDTQYF. The CDR3 DNA sequence: TGTGCCAGCAGCTCGAGGGTCCTAAGCACAGATACGCAGTATTTT.

The chain links TRBV2 to TRBJ2-3, with 10 positions matching TRBD1. Germline V CDR1 and CDR2: SNHLY, FYNNEI. V trimming: 4 bases; J trimming: 2 bases; junction bases outside the gene matches: 3. There are 15 residues in the CDR3. This CDR3 reads CASSAGQGFTDTQYF. In DNA form, the CDR3 reads TGTGCCAGCAGTGCGGGACAGGGGTTCACAGATACGCAGTATTTT.

This clone was seen once. The genes are TRBV4-2 and TRBJ1-2; no clear D gene. Germline assignment: CDR1 LGHNA and CDR2 YNFKEQ. This CDR3 is built from 14 residues. Trimming stripped 0 bases from V and 4 bases from J, with 9 bases between. DNA of the CDR3: TGTGCCAGCAGCCAAGATGCCCTGAGCTATGGCTACACCTTC. It is translated as CASSQDALSYGYTF.

The CDR3 DNA sequence: TGTGCCAGCAGCTTAGAGGCTAGCGCCCTACTGGGGAATGAGCAGTTCTTC. Amino acid sequence: CASSLEASALLGNEQFF. The V call is TRBV11-2, the J call TRBJ2-1; D is possibly TRBD2 (6 bases). Trimming left V 0 bases short and J 7 bases short, with 19 bases between. The CDR3 runs to 17 residues. In germline, CDR1 is SGHAT, CDR2 FQNNGV.

This chain connects TRBV28 to TRBJ1-2, with TRBD1 matching over 8 bases. CDR1 and CDR2 from the germline V gene are MDHEN and SYDVKM. This CDR3 region has 16 residues. V shed 5 bases and J 1 base; nucleotides not matched to a gene: 9. CDR3 sequence: CASSVLTGGNNYGYTF. CDR3 bases: TGTGCCAGCAGTGTCCTCACAGGGGGTAATAACTATGGCTACACCTTC.

V is TRBV27 and J is TRBJ1-2, with 11 bases matching TRBD1. Germline V lookup: CDR1 MNHEY, CDR2 SMNVEV (reference sequence). This CDR3 has 14 amino acids. V dropped 5 bases and J dropped 7; count of bases not matched to a gene: 6. The CDR3 loop is CASSRDRGVSGYTF. CDR3 coding DNA: TGTGCCAGCAGTCGGGACAGGGGGGTCTCTGGCTACACCTTC.

The chain employs TRBV5-4 and TRBJ2-1; D unresolved. The V end was cut by 3 bases, the J end by 0 bases, with 4 bases between. Germline assignment: CDR1 SGHNT and CDR2 YYREEE (reference sequence). The CDR3 is 13 residues long. The CDR3 DNA reads as TGTGCCAGCAGCTCCAGCTCCTACAATGAGCAGTTCTTC. Its translation is CASSSSSYNEQFF. The variable domain in full, with the rest retrieved from reference TRBV5-4 and TRBJ2-1, is ETGVTQSPTHLIKTRGQQVTLRCSSQSGHNTVSWYQQALGQGPQFIFQYYREEENGRGNFPPRFSGLQFPNYSSELNVNALELDDSALYLCASSSSSYNEQFFGPGTRLTVL.

The CDR3 nucleotides are TGTGCCTGGAGTGTACGTAACCCCACCGGGGGCTACACCTTC. This encodes CAWSVRNPTGGYTF. The chain joins TRBV30 to TRBJ1-2; no firm D call. Germline lookup yields CDR1 GTSNPN and CDR2 SVGIG (reference sequence). The CDR3 runs 14 residues. V lost 0 bases and J lost 8, with 16 bases in between.

The rearrangement uses TRBV28 and TRBJ1-1, with D perhaps matching TRBD1 (6 bases). V gave up 4 bases and J gave up 0 bases, with 18 bases separating them. CDR3 length: 17 residues. In germline, CDR1 is MDHEN, CDR2 SYDVKM. The CDR3 DNA sequence: TGTGCCAGCAGTTCGGGGTCCAGGGGTAAAATGAACACTGAAGCTTTCTTT. Its translation: CASSSGSRGKMNTEAFF.

V gene TRBV5-1 combines with J gene TRBJ2-5; TRBD2 matches at 14 bases. The CDR3 loop spans 19 amino acids. Germline V CDR1 and CDR2: SGHRS, YFSETQ. V trimming: 4 bases; J trimming: 1 base; junction bases outside the gene matches: 12. The CDR3 region is CASSLGTSGSQGLQETQYF. In DNA, the CDR3 is TGCGCCAGCAGCCTAGGGACTAGCGGGAGCCAGGGCCTCCAAGAGACCCAGTACTTC.

This clone has a single count. CDR3 sequence: CASSSPETANYGYTF. In DNA, the CDR3 is TGTGCCAGCAGTTCCCCCGAGACAGCGAACTATGGCTACACCTTC. The gene calls are TRBV6-5 and TRBJ1-2; D possibly corresponds to TRBD1 (5 bases). Deletions cut 4 bases from V and 2 bases from J, with 14 bases between. Germline V gene data show CDR1 as MNHEY and CDR2 as SVGAGI. This CDR3 spans 15 amino acids.

V gene TRBV3-1 (or the pseudogene TRBV3-2) combines with J gene TRBJ2-1; 14 nucleotides match TRBD2. The junction had 6 bases not matched to a gene; V was cut back by 2 bases and J by 9 bases. Germline loops: CDR1 LGHDT, CDR2 YNNKEL (reference sequence). This CDR3 is built from 16 residues. Here the CDR3 reads CASSQRLAGGHPEQFF. Here the CDR3 DNA reads TGTGCCAGCAGCCAACGACTAGCGGGGGGGCATCCTGAGCAGTTCTTC.

The chain recombines TRBV27 with TRBJ1-2; 10 bases match TRBD1. The germline gives CDR1 MNHEY, CDR2 SMNVEV (reference sequence). CDR3 length equals 16 residues. V gave up 5 bases and J gave up 2 bases; unmatched junction bases: 8. CDR3 sequence (DNA): TGTGCCAGCAGTCGGATCCGGGGACAGGGGAACTATGGCTACACCTTC. Its protein is CASSRIRGQGNYGYTF.

This rearrangement joins TRBV7-2 to TRBJ1-3; D is undetermined. V gave up 2 bases and J gave up 6 bases, with 8 bases separating them. The germline V gene has CDR1 SGHTA and CDR2 FQGNSA. The CDR3 spans 13 residues. CDR3 sequence (DNA): TGTGCCAGCAGCTTATCCGTGGCAAACACCATATATTTT. This gives the protein CASSLSVANTIYF.

The chain has TRBV21-1 and TRBJ1-1. TRBV21-1 is a recognized pseudogene. The CDR3 covers 13 residues. The DNA for the CDR3 is TGTGCCAGCAGCTCTTACGGGAACACTGAAGCTTTCTTT. It translates to CASSSYGNTEAFF.

The chain couples TRBV28 to TRBJ1-4; D uncertain. Germline CDR1 and CDR2: MDHEN and SYDVKM. V lost 2 bases, J lost 1 base, and 8 bases lay in between. The CDR3 is 15 amino acids. The CDR3 reads CASSLGGLTNEKLFF. The CDR3 DNA reads as TGTGCCAGCAGTTTAGGAGGGTTAACTAATGAAAAACTGTTTTTT.

The V gene is TRBV5-4, the J gene TRBJ2-4, with D possibly matching TRBD1 (5 bases). V lost 4 bases and J lost 9, with 11 bases in between. The germline V gene encodes CDR1 SGHNT and CDR2 YYREEE (reference sequence). The CDR3 is 12 residues long. The DNA for the CDR3 is TGTGCCAGCAGCCTGACAGTGGGCATTCAGTACTTC. Its translation: CASSLTVGIQYF.

This rearrangement joins TRBV19 to TRBJ1-6; 8 bases map to TRBD1. CDR1 and CDR2 from the germline V gene are LNHDA and SQIVND (reference sequence). This CDR3 spans 16 amino acids. V trimming: 7 bases; J trimming: 0 bases; junction bases outside the gene matches: 5. CDR3 loop: CASKTGGTSYNSPLHF. The CDR3 DNA is TGTGCCAGTAAAACAGGGGGAACCTCCTATAATTCACCCCTCCACTTT. Variable domain in full (rest from reference TRBV19 and TRBJ1-6): DGGITQSPKYLFRKEGQNVTLSCEQNLNHDAMYWYRQDPGQGLRLIYYSQIVNDFQKGDIAEGYSVSREKKESFPLTVTSAQKNPTAFYLCASKTGGTSYNSPLHFGNGTRLTVT.

This clone turned up a few times. This chain joins TRBV18 and TRBJ1-3, with 9 nucleotides matching TRBD1. With V trimmed by 3 bases and J by 0 bases, 3 bases remained unmatched. The germline V gene has CDR1 KGHSH and CDR2 LQKENI. The CDR3 spans 16 residues. The CDR3 here is CASSPGQGFSGNTIYF. CDR3 DNA sequence: TGTGCCAGCTCACCGGGACAGGGTTTCTCTGGAAACACCATATATTTT.

The chain uses TRBV4-1 and TRBJ1-2; D possibly corresponds to TRBD1 (6 bases). Trimming removed 3 bases at V and 6 bases at J, with 20 bases between. Germline CDR1 reads MGHRA; CDR2 reads YSYEKL. The CDR3 spans 16 residues. For the CDR3, the DNA is TGCGCCAGCAGCCATGAAAACAGGGCCTCGGCGGATGGCTACACCTTC. Translation gives CASSHENRASADGYTF.

The J gene is TRBJ1-2, the V gene TRBV19; D is uncertain. Trimming removed 5 bases at V and 7 bases at J, with 11 bases between. Germline CDR1 and CDR2: LNHDA and SQIVND (reference sequence). The CDR3 loop spans 12 amino acids. In DNA, the CDR3 is TGTGCCAGTAGTGAGAGGTACTCTGGCTACACCTTC. It is translated as CASSERYSGYTF.

This rearrangement joins TRBV4-1 to TRBJ1-1, with D uncertain. Trimming pared 4 bases from V and 3 bases from J, leaving 15 bases between. Germline CDR1 MGHRA, CDR2 YSYEKL. The CDR3 sequence is 15 residues long. CDR3 coding DNA: TGCGCCAGCAGCCCCCTAACGGGGTGGGACACTGAAGCTTTCTTT. Encoded protein: CASSPLTGWDTEAFF.

Regarding this clone: The sample contains more than one DNA sequence encoding this CDR3. The chain combines TRBV7-9 with TRBJ1-2; perhaps TRBD1 as D (5 bases). CDR3 size: 13 residues. The ends were cut back, 1 base at V and 4 bases at J, with 7 bases in the middle. Looked up from germline, CDR1 is SEHNR and CDR2 is FQNEAQ (reference sequence). This CDR3 reads CASSLGQGYGYTF. DNA of the CDR3: TGTGCCAGCAGCTTAGGCCAGGGCTATGGCTACACCTTC.